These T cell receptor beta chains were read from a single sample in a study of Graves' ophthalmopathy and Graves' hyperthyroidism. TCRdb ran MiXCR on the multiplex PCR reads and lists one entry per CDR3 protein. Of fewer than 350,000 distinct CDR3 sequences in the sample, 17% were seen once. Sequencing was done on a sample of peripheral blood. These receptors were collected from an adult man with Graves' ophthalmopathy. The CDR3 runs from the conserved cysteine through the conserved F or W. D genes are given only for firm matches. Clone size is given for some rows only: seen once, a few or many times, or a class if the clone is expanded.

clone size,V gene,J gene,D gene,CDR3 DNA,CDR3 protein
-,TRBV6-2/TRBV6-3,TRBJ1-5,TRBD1,TGTGCCAGCAGTTGGGCGACAGGGTCTCAGCCCCAGCATTTT,CASSWATGSQPQHF
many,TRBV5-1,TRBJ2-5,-,TGCGCCAGCAGCTTGGAGGGCAGCCAGCCCCAAGAGACCCAGTACTTC,CASSLEGSQPQETQYF
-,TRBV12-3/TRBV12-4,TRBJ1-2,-,TGTGCCAGCAGTTTATGGGAAGTTGGCTACACCTTC,CASSLWEVGYTF
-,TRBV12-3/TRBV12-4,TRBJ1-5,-,TGTGCCAGCAGTTCGGGAGCAGGGGGCAATCAGCCCCAGCATTTT,CASSSGAGGNQPQHF
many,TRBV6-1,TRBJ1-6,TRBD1,TGTGCCACCTCCGACCGGGACAGGGCTTCACCCCTCCACTTT,CATSDRDRASPLHF
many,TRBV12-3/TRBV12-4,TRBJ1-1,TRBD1,TGTGCCAGCAGTTTAGGGACAGGGAATGGAGGCACTGAAGCTTTCTTT,CASSLGTGNGGTEAFF
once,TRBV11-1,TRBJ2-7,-,TGTGCCAGCAGCTTAGCTGGTGACGGGAGCTCCTACGAGCAGTACTTC,CASSLAGDGSSYEQYF
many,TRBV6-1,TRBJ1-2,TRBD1,TGTGCCGGCAGTGGTCCGGGACAGGGCCTTGGCTACACCTTC,CAGSGPGQGLGYTF
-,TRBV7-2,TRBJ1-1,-,TGTGCCAGCAGCATGGGAGTACGGACGAACACTGAAGCTTACTTT,CASSMGVRTNTEAYF
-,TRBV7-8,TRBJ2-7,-,TGTGCCAGCAGCTTAGTCGAGGGCGCCGGCTTCGAGCAGTACTTC,CASSLVEGAGFEQYF
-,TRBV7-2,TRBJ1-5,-,TGTGCCAGCAGCCCACGGACACCAAATCAGCCCCAGCATTTT,CASSPRTPNQPQHF
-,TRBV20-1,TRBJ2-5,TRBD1,TGCAGTGCTAGTCCCGGGACAGGGGATGAGACCCAGTACTTC,CSASPGTGDETQYF